The TCR beta chain under discussion was sequenced for a study of T cell responses to AZD1222 COVID-19 vaccine. The repertoire was sequenced with immunoSEQ multiplex PCR; TCRdb's copy has only in-frame clones and lacks some. The table shows approximately 89,000 clones, with around 90% occurring only once. The clonotype originates from an adult in good health. The sample here was peripheral blood, taken on day 0 of MenACWY control vaccination.

CDR3 DNA sequence: TGTGCCAGCAGCTTTGGTGTGGGAGGGCCTGTAGATGAGCAGTTCTTC. It yields the protein CASSFGVGGPVDEQFF. V is TRBV7-6 and J is TRBJ2-1; 7 positions agree with TRBD2. This CDR3 is 16 amino acids long. From germline, CDR1 is SGHVS and CDR2 FNYEAQ. The junction had 13 bases not matched to a gene; V was cut back by 3 bases and J by 8 bases.